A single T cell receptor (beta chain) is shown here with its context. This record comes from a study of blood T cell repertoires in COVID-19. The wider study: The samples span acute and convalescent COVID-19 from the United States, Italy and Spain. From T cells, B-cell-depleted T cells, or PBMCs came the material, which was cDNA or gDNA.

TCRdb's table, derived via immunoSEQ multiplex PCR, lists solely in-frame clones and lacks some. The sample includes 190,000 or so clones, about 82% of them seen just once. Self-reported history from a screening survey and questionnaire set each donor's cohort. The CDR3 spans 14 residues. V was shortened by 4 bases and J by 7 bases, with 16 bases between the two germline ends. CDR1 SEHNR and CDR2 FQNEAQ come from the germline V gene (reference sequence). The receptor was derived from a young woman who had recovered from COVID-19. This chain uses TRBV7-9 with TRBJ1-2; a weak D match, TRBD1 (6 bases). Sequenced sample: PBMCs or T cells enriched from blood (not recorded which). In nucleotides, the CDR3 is TGTGCCAGCAGCTCCGGACAGAATTTAGGTGGCTACACCTTC. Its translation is CASSSGQNLGGYTF.